Listed below are T cell receptor beta chains from one sample, sequenced in a study of cytomegalovirus exposure and HLA in healthy donors. Clones were read by immunoSEQ multiplex PCR, and TCRdb kept only the in-frame ones, dropping some. Here the sample spans 100,000 or so clones, around 72% being singletons. Sequencing input: PBMCs. The source of these receptors is a male donor in good health and CMV-seropositive. The CDR3 runs from the conserved cysteine through the conserved F or W. Fields, in order: V gene, clone size, D gene, J gene, CDR3 DNA, CDR3 protein. D genes are given only for firm matches. Clone size is not always given. Where it is, it says once, few, many or a class for expanded clones.

TRBV4-2	once	TRBD1	TRBJ1-2	TGTGCCAGCAGCCGCCTGGGACAGGGGGCGCAGGAGTATGGCTACACCTTC	CASSRLGQGAQEYGYTF
TRBV5-1	.	TRBD1	TRBJ1-1	TGCGCCAGCAGCCCGGGGGGACAGGGTGATACTGAAGCTTTCTTT	CASSPGGQGDTEAFF
TRBV5-4	few	TRBD2	TRBJ2-1	TGTGCCACCCGGCCAGCGGGGAGCACCGAGCAGTTCTTC	CATRPAGSTEQFF
TRBV4-2	.	TRBD1	TRBJ2-7	TGTGCCAGCAGCCGCAGACAGGGGGCCATCTACGAGCAGTACTTC	CASSRRQGAIYEQYF
TRBV27	few	TRBD2	TRBJ2-7	TGTGCCAGCAGTTTGACTAGCGGGGGCTACGAGCAGTACTTC	CASSLTSGGYEQYF
TRBV10-3	few	TRBD1	TRBJ2-2	TGTGCCATCAGTGAGCGGGCAGGGGGTGTGGGGAACACCGGGGAGCTGTTTTTT	CAISERAGGVGNTGELFF
TRBV7-2	few	.	TRBJ2-1	TGTGCCAGCAGCTTAGAGGTCAAAAGGGGGCAGTTCTTC	CASSLEVKRGQFF
TRBV4-3	.	.	TRBJ1-5	TGCGCCAGCAGCCAAGACAGGGACAATCAGCCCCAGCATTTT	CASSQDRDNQPQHF
TRBV19	.	TRBD1	TRBJ2-2	TGTGCCAGTGCCCCGGGACAGGGGGCGCCCCGCGGCGGGGAGCTGTTTTTT	CASAPGQGAPRGGELFF
TRBV19	.	.	TRBJ2-3	TGTGCCGGCTCCCGTGGCACAGATACGCAGTATTTT	CAGSRGTDTQYF
TRBV7-6	.	.	TRBJ2-1	TGTGCCAGCAGCTTAGTAGCCACCTCCTACAATGAGCAGTTCTTC	CASSLVATSYNEQFF
TRBV7-2	.	.	TRBJ2-1	TGTGCCAGCAGCTTAGATTGGGGCGTCAATGAGCAGTTCTTC	CASSLDWGVNEQFF
TRBV5-5	once	.	TRBJ2-3	TGTGCCAGCAGCTTGGATCAGTCCACAGATACGCAGTATTTT	CASSLDQSTDTQYF
TRBV7-2	.	TRBD1	TRBJ1-5	TGTGCCAGCAGCAAAGGCGGCGGGACAGGGAGTTTTGGCAATCAGCCCCAGCATTTT	CASSKGGGTGSFGNQPQHF
TRBV18	.	.	TRBJ2-7	TGTGCCAGCTCACCATGGCAGGCGAACTCCTACGAGCAGTACTTC	CASSPWQANSYEQYF
TRBV4-3	.	TRBD1	TRBJ1-6	TGCGCCAGCAGCCTCGCCCGGGACAGGGACATTTCACCCCTCCACTTT	CASSLARDRDISPLHF
TRBV7-9	.	.	TRBJ1-6	TGTGCCAGCAGAAGTGGGGGGGCAAGCTCCTATAATTCACCCCTCCACTTT	CASRSGGASSYNSPLHF
TRBV27	.	.	TRBJ1-5	TGTGCCAGCAGTTCGGGAGATTATAGCAATCAGCCCCAGCATTTT	CASSSGDYSNQPQHF
TRBV5-6	once	TRBD1	TRBJ1-1	TGTGCCAGCAGCGGGGACAGGGGCCTCATGAACACTGAGGCTTTCTTT	CASSGDRGLMNTEAFF
TRBV5-1	.	TRBD2	TRBJ2-2	TGCGCCAGCAGCTTGGCGCTAGCGGGGGTGAACACCGGGGAGCTGTTTTTT	CASSLALAGVNTGELFF
TRBV2	.	.	TRBJ1-2	TGTGCCAGCAGGCCCGACAGTCACTATGGCTACACCTTC	CASRPDSHYGYTF
TRBV30	.	.	TRBJ1-1	TGTGCCTGGACAGGGGTTGGGGCTGAAGCTTTCTTT	CAWTGVGAEAFF
TRBV2	.	.	TRBJ1-5	TGTGCCAGCAGTGAAACAAGGGGAAGGCAGCCCCAGCATTTT	CASSETRGRQPQHF
TRBV5-1	.	.	TRBJ2-1	TGCGCCAGCAGCCAAAACAATGAGCAGTTCTTC	CASSQNNEQFF
TRBV7-6	few	.	TRBJ1-1	TGTGCCAGCGGTTACTTGGATCAGCGAGCTTTCTTT	CASGYLDQRAFF
TRBV4-1	.	TRBD1	TRBJ2-7	TGCGCCAGCAGCCAAATTAGGGGACAGGGGATTAGGTACGAGCAGTACTTC	CASSQIRGQGIRYEQYF
TRBV6-6	.	.	TRBJ1-2	TGTGCCGGCAGCACGCGGGCGGGCCGTAACTATGGCTACACCTTC	CAGSTRAGRNYGYTF
TRBV5-1	few	.	TRBJ1-2	TGCGCCAGCAGCTTGCCTCCGGACGGGGGCTATGGCTACACCTTC	CASSLPPDGGYGYTF
TRBV7-9	.	.	TRBJ2-5	TGTGCCAGCAGCTCTCTCCGGGACTTAGCCCAAGAGACCCAGTACTTC	CASSSLRDLAQETQYF
TRBV2	.	TRBD1	TRBJ1-5	TGTGCCAGCAGTGAATGGGACAGGGAATTATACCTTAGCAATCAGCCCCAGCATTTT	CASSEWDRELYLSNQPQHF
TRBV30	.	.	TRBJ2-3	TGTGCCTGGGGGCAGGGCCCCGGGACAGATACGCAGTATTTT	CAWGQGPGTDTQYF
TRBV2	.	.	TRBJ1-5	TGTGCCAGCAGGGACAGTGGGCAGCCCCAGCATTTT	CASRDSGQPQHF
TRBV6-1	.	TRBD1	TRBJ2-7	TGTGCCAGCCATGGGGGGACAGGGGCATCCTACGAGCAGTACTTC	CASHGGTGASYEQYF
TRBV5-5	few	TRBD2	TRBJ2-1	TGTGCCAGCAGCTACTTGGGGCCTAGCGGGGGGGCTTCCAATGAGCAGTTCTTC	CASSYLGPSGGASNEQFF
TRBV5-1	.	.	TRBJ2-6	TGCGCCAGCAGCGAGGAGGGAACAGCCGGGGCCAACGTCCTGACTTTC	CASSEEGTAGANVLTF
TRBV5-4	.	TRBD2	TRBJ2-5	TGTGCCAGCAGTTCGACTAGCGGATCACAAGAGACCCAGTACTTC	CASSSTSGSQETQYF
TRBV12-1	.	.	TRBJ1-6	TGTGCCAGCAGCTTCTACCCCCCGACGGCAGGGAATTCACCCCTCCACTTT	CASSFYPPTAGNSPLHF
TRBV9	.	TRBD2	TRBJ2-1	TGTGCCAGCAGCGTTGTGACTAGCGGGGGGGCCGGGGAGCAGTTCTTC	CASSVVTSGGAGEQFF
TRBV5-6	.	.	TRBJ2-1	TGTGCCAGCGCATTCGGAGGGCGGGGGCCCACCGGAAGGCAGTTCTTC	CASAFGGRGPTGRQFF
TRBV25-1	.	TRBD2	TRBJ2-3	TGTGCCAGCAGTGAATTAGGCACTAGCGGGAGACGCACAGATACGCAGTATTTT	CASSELGTSGRRTDTQYF
TRBV5-6	many	TRBD1	TRBJ1-2	TGTGCCAGCAGCCCCGGACAGGGTCATAGGGGCTACACCTTC	CASSPGQGHRGYTF
TRBV4-1	once	.	TRBJ2-5	TGCGCCAGCAGCCAAGTCTTGAGGCGGAAGGTGGAGGATTGCCAGTACTTC	CASSQVLRRKVEDCQYF
TRBV5-1	.	TRBD1	TRBJ1-6	TGCGCCAGCAGCTTTTCAGGGGGGCGGAATTCACCCCTCCACTTT	CASSFSGGRNSPLHF
TRBV11-3	.	TRBD2	TRBJ2-2	TGTGCCACTTCCGTAGCGGGGGGTGTCGCCGGGGAGCTGTTTTTT	CATSVAGGVAGELFF
TRBV28	.	.	TRBJ1-2	TGTGCCAGCAGACTTAACTATGGCTACACCTTC	CASRLNYGYTF
TRBV15	.	TRBD1	TRBJ1-6	TGTGCCACCAGCAGACCGGACAGGGGCATTTCACCCCTCCACTTT	CATSRPDRGISPLHF
TRBV2	.	.	TRBJ1-6	TGTGCCAGCATACCCGACAGGATACCTAATTCACCCCTCCACTTT	CASIPDRIPNSPLHF
TRBV4-3	.	TRBD1	TRBJ1-2	TGCGCCAGCAGCCAAACCGGGACAGGGGACTATGGCTACACCTTC	CASSQTGTGDYGYTF
TRBV4-2	.	.	TRBJ2-1	TGTGCCAGCAGCCCCGGCGGACAGAGCTCCTACAATGAGCAGTTCTTC	CASSPGGQSSYNEQFF
TRBV6-1	.	.	TRBJ2-4	TGTGCCAGCAGAGAACTACTAGCCAAAAACATTCAGTACTTC	CASRELLAKNIQYF
TRBV19	.	.	TRBJ2-2	TGTGCCAGTCTAGGACAGATGGTAACCGGGGAGCTGTTTTTT	CASLGQMVTGELFF
TRBV7-2	.	TRBD2	TRBJ2-4	TGTGCCAGCAGCTATAGGGGACTAGCGGGGGGTTCGACGTACTTC	CASSYRGLAGGSTYF
TRBV28	.	TRBD2	TRBJ2-7	TGTGCCAGCAGTCCAAGCGGGGGGGCTTACGAGCAGTACTTC	CASSPSGGAYEQYF
TRBV11-3	.	.	TRBJ2-7	TGTGCCAGCAAAAAGGCAGGGGGGAGCCACGAGCAGTACTTC	CASKKAGGSHEQYF
TRBV5-1	.	TRBD2	TRBJ2-3	TGCGCCAGCAGCCACCGGGGGACTAGCGGGGGGTCTAGCACAGATACGCAGTATTTT	CASSHRGTSGGSSTDTQYF
TRBV28	.	.	TRBJ1-1	TGTGCCAGCAGTCCACGAGGGCCGAGGACCACTGAAGCTTTCTTT	CASSPRGPRTTEAFF
TRBV7-2	.	TRBD1	TRBJ2-1	TGTGCCAGCAGCGCGGACAGGGGCGGCTACAATGAGCAGTTCTTC	CASSADRGGYNEQFF
TRBV11-2	.	.	TRBJ1-2	TGTGCCAGCAGCTTGGGTGGAGCTAACTATGGCTACACCTTC	CASSLGGANYGYTF
TRBV9	.	.	TRBJ1-2	TGTGCCAGCAGCGTAGTGGACAGAGTCTATGGCTACACCTTC	CASSVVDRVYGYTF
TRBV6-5	.	.	TRBJ1-1	TGTGCCAGCAGTTTAGGGCGGGAAATGGGTACTGAAGCTTTCTTT	CASSLGREMGTEAFF